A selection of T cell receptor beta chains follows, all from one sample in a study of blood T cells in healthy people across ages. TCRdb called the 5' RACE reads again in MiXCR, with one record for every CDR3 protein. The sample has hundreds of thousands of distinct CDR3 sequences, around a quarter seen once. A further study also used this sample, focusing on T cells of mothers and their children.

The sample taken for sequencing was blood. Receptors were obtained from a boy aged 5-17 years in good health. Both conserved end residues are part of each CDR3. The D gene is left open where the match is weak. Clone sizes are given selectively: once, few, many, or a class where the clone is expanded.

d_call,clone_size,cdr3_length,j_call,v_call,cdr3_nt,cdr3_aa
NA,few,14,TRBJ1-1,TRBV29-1,TGCAGCGTTCCTTCTTTAGGTATGAACACTGAAGCTTTCTTT,CSVPSLGMNTEAFF
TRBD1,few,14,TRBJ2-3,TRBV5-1,TGCGCCAGCAGCTTGGGACAGGGTCCGGGTACGCAGTATTTT,CASSLGQGPGTQYF
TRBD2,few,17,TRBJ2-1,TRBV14,TGTGCCAGCAGCCAAGAACGAGAGGGACTAGCGTCCTATGAGCAGTTCTTC,CASSQEREGLASYEQFF
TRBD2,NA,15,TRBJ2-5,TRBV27,TGTGCCAGCAGTTTATCTCCGGGGGGGCCAAAGACCCAGTACTTC,CASSLSPGGPKTQYF
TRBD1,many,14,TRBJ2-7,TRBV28,TGTGCCAGCAGTTCTTGGGACAGACCCTACGAGCAGTACTTC,CASSSWDRPYEQYF
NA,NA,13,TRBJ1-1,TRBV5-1,TGCGCCAGCAGCCCGATACCCAACACTGAAGCTTTCTTT,CASSPIPNTEAFF
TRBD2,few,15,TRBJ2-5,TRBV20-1,TGCAGTGCAGCGGGGGGGCGTAGCTTCATGGAGACCCAGTACTTC,CSAAGGRSFMETQYF
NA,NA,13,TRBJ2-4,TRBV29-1,TGCAGCGGTGGGGATCCGAACAAAAACATTCAGTACTTC,CSGGDPNKNIQYF
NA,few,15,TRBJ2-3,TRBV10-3,TGTGCCATCAGTGTGTACAGCCATTACACAGATACGCAGTATTTT,CAISVYSHYTDTQYF
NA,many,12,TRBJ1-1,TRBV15,TGTGCCACCAGCAGAGATACGGTTGAAGCTTTCTTT,CATSRDTVEAFF
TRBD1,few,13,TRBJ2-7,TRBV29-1,TGCAGCGCCGGGACAGGGCGAGGCAACGAGCAGTACTTC,CSAGTGRGNEQYF
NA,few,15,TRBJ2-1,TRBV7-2,TGTGCCAGCAGCCCTGACCGGGGGTCCCACAATGAGCAGTTCTTC,CASSPDRGSHNEQFF
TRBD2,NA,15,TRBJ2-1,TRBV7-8,TGTGCCAGCAGCGCAGCTAGCGGGCCCTACAATGAGCAGTTCTTC,CASSAASGPYNEQFF
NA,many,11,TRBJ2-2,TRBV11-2,TGTGCCAGCAGCGCGGCAGGGGAGCTGTTTTTT,CASSAAGELFF
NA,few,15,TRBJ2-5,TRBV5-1,TGCGCCAGCAGCGAGTGGACAGCCGGGGGAGAGACCCAGTACTTC,CASSEWTAGGETQYF
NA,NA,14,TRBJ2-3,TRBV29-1,TGCAGCGTTGAAGATGCCCCGATGTCAGATACGCGGTATTTT,CSVEDAPMSDTRYF
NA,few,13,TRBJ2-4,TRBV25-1,TGTGCCAGCGATACAGGGGCGGGGGAGACTCAGTACTTC,CASDTGAGETQYF
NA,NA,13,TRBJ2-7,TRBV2,TGTGCCAGCAGGACGGCCGTAACGTACGAGCAGTACTTC,CASRTAVTYEQYF
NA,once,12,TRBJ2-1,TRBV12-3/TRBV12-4,TGTGCCAGCAGGGATAAAAACAATGAGCAGTTCTTC,CASRDKNNEQFF
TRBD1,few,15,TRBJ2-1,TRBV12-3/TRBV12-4,TGTGCCAGCAGTTTGAGGGCAGGGGGATCCAATGAGCAGTTCTTC,CASSLRAGGSNEQFF
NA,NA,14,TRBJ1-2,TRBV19,TGTGCCAGTAGTATGCGGGGGATCAGCTATGGCTACACCTTC,CASSMRGISYGYTF
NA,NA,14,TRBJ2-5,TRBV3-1,TGTGCCAGCAGTAAAACTAGCCCCCCAGAGTCCCAGTACTTC,CASSKTSPPESQYF
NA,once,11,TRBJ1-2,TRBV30,TGTGCCTGGAGTGTCGAGTATGGCTACACCTTC,CAWSVEYGYTF
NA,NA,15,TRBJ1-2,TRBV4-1,TGCGCCAGCAGCCAAGACTCGCCCACTCTCTATGGCTACACCTTC,CASSQDSPTLYGYTF
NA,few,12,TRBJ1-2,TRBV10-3,TGTGCCATCAGTGAGTCGAGGGACGGCTACACCTTC,CAISESRDGYTF
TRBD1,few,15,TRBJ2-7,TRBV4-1,TGCGCCAGCAGCCAAGAATGGGGGGACAGGGACGAGCAGTACTTC,CASSQEWGDRDEQYF
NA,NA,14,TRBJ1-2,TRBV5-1,TGCGCCAGCAGCCTGGCCCCGGAAAACTATGGCTACACCTTC,CASSLAPENYGYTF
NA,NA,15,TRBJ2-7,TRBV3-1,TGTGCCAGCAGCCAAGACCGGGACAACGGCTACGAGCAGTACTTC,CASSQDRDNGYEQYF
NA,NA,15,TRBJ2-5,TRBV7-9,TGTGCCAGCAGCCCAGGGAGGAAAGTAGTAGAGACCCAGTACTTC,CASSPGRKVVETQYF
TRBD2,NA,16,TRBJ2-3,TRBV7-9,TGTGCCAGCAGCTCGCTTGCTAGCGGGGGCACAGATACGCAGTATTTT,CASSSLASGGTDTQYF
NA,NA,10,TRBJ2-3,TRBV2,TGTGCCAGCAATAGGGATACGCAGTATTTT,CASNRDTQYF
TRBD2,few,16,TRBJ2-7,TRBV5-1,TGCGCCAGCAGCCCCGGACTAGCGGGGGATGCCTACGAGCAGTACTTC,CASSPGLAGDAYEQYF